Each of the 9 T cell receptor beta chains below was sequenced from the same sample in a study of cytomegalovirus exposure and HLA in healthy donors. PCR used 60 Vbeta primers and 13 Jbeta primers. Only in-frame clones appear in the TCRdb table, and some are missing; sequencing was by immunoSEQ multiplex PCR. This table holds 150,000 to 200,000 clones, more than 65% found once. The source material was PBMCs. The receptors shown here come from a man between 45 and 60 years old in good health and CMV-seropositive.

V usage is TRBV10-1 and J usage is TRBJ2-1; 15 bases are a match to TRBD2. Germline V gene sequence: CDR1 WNHNN, CDR2 SYGVQD (reference sequence). J lost 6 bases, V lost 6 bases, and 6 bases had no gene match. CDR3 size: 16 residues. The CDR3 reads CASSPGLAGGGNEQFF. In DNA, the CDR3 is TGCGCCAGCAGCCCGGGACTAGCGGGAGGAGGCAATGAGCAGTTCTTC.

V is TRBV15 and J is TRBJ2-5, with 9 bases identical to TRBD2. The CDR3 totals 17 residues. Germline loops: CDR1 LNHNV, CDR2 YYDKDF (reference sequence). With 8 bases clipped from V and 4 bases from J, the junction kept 17 bases outside the gene matches. In DNA, the CDR3 is TGTGCCACCGCGGACGGCGGGAGGGCCGGCCTCCGAGAGACCCAGTACTTC. This gives the protein CATADGGRAGLRETQYF. The entire variable domain, with the rest obtained from reference TRBV15 and TRBJ2-5, is as follows: DAMVIQNPRYQVTQFGKPVTLSCSQTLNHNVMYWYQQKSSQAPKLLFHYYDKDFNNEADTPDNFQSRRPNTSFCFLDIRSPGLGDTAMYLCATADGGRAGLRETQYFGPGTRLLVL.

The gene calls are TRBV11-3 and TRBJ2-2; the match to TRBD2 covers 8 bases. Germline CDR1 SGHNT, CDR2 YENEEA. V lost 5 bases, J lost 0 bases, and 5 bases stayed unmatched. The CDR3 spans 16 residues. CDR3 nucleotides: TGTGCCAGCAGCCCCCGACTAGCGCCGAACACCGGGGAGCTGTTTTTT. This sequence encodes CASSPRLAPNTGELFF. Drawing the rest from reference TRBV11-3 and TRBJ2-2, the complete variable domain is EAGVVQSPRYKIIEKKQPVAFWCNPISGHNTLYWYLQNLGQGPELLIRYENEEAVDDSQLPKDRFSAERLKGVDSTLKIQPAELGDSAVYLCASSPRLAPNTGELFFGEGSRLTVL.

The rearrangement links TRBV5-1 to TRBJ2-2, with 9 bases identical to TRBD2. The CDR3 has 16 amino acids. Germline lookup yields CDR1 SGHRS and CDR2 YFSETQ. Trimming removed 1 base from V and 3 bases from J; junction bases left unmatched: 4. CDR3 DNA: TGCGCCAGCAGCTTGTATAGCGGGGGATACACCGGGGAGCTGTTTTTT. Protein sequence: CASSLYSGGYTGELFF.

The V gene is TRBV2, the J gene TRBJ2-5, with 12 bases aligning to TRBD2. This CDR3 spans 18 amino acids. Germline V gene sequence: CDR1 SNHLY, CDR2 FYNNEI. The V and J ends lost 7 bases and 5 bases, in that order; junction bases with no gene match: 17. CDR3 DNA: TGTGCCAGCACGATGACACTAGCGGGGGGCCCACCGCGGGAGACCCAGTACTTC. Translated: CASTMTLAGGPPRETQYF. Variable domain in full (rest from reference TRBV2 and TRBJ2-5): EPEVTQTPSHQVTQMGQEVILRCVPISNHLYFYWYRQILGQKVEFLVSFYNNEISEKSEIFDDQFSVERPDGSNFTLKIRSTKLEDSAMYFCASTMTLAGGPPRETQYFGPGTRLLVL.

The chain recombines TRBV9 with TRBJ2-5, with 8 positions matching TRBD2. CDR3 length: 15 residues. Trimming removed 0 bases from V and 4 bases from J; junction bases left unmatched: 5. From germline, CDR1 is SGDLS and CDR2 YYNGEE. CDR3 protein: CASSVAAGGRETQYF. The CDR3 DNA follows: TGTGCCAGCAGCGTAGCTGCGGGGGGCCGAGAGACCCAGTACTTC.

This chain connects TRBV27 to TRBJ1-1; tentative D call: TRBD1 (6 bases). Germline V gene lookup returns CDR1 MNHEY and CDR2 SMNVEV (reference sequence). This CDR3 spans 16 amino acids. V was trimmed by 10 bases and J by 1 base, leaving 22 bases between them. CDR3: CATRRTLGHPNTEAFF. For the CDR3, the DNA is TGTGCCACCCGCCGGACCCTGGGACACCCGAACACTGAAGCTTTCTTT.

This chain joins TRBV19 and TRBJ1-1; 7 positions agree with TRBD1. V lost 7 bases, J lost 0 bases, and 5 bases stayed unmatched. From germline, CDR1 is LNHDA and CDR2 SQIVND (reference sequence). This CDR3 region has 14 residues. The CDR3 DNA reads TGTGCCAGTACCGGGACAGACTTGAACACTGAAGCTTTCTTT. Translating it yields CASTGTDLNTEAFF.

The chain combines TRBV4-1 with TRBJ1-4; D is uncertain. Germline CDR1 reads MGHRA; CDR2 reads YSYEKL. The CDR3 is 16 residues long. Between the trimmed V and J ends, which lost 5 bases and 8 bases, there was a span of 21 bases. In DNA form, the CDR3 reads TGCGCCAGCAGCTTTCGGGGAGGGTCGGGGAACGAAAAACTGTTTTTT. This gives the protein CASSFRGGSGNEKLFF.